The T cell receptor (beta chain) under discussion was sequenced for a study of CD8 T cells in ankylosing spondylitis. Whole-study findings and limits: Seemingly characteristic of ankylosing spondylitis blood was a TCR beta motif consisting of 7 or 8 highly homologous variants.

Comment on this clonotype: Its target is unknown.

CDR1 MNHEY and CDR2 SVGEGT come from the germline V gene. Trimming stripped 0 bases from V and 6 bases from J, with 17 bases between. The CDR3 runs 16 residues. In making TCR beta libraries, quantitative 5'-RACE with molecular barcodes was used. TCRdb reprocessed the 5' RACE reads with MiXCR, giving one entry per CDR3 protein. This sample has 400,000 to 450,000 distinct CDR3 sequences, with approximately 17% found just once. The sample comprised blood, either unsorted or a sorted T cell fraction (not recorded which). The chain joins TRBV6-2 or TRBV6-3 to TRBJ1-2; D unclear. The origin of this receptor is a male donor with ankylosing spondylitis. The chain's CDR3 is CASSYSSGPPDDGYTF. The CDR3 DNA reads TGTGCCAGCAGTTACTCATCCGGACCCCCGGACGATGGCTACACCTTC.